The 14 T cell receptor beta chains reported below all come from one sample, sequenced in a study of stem cell transplantation in POMP-related autoinflammatory disease. Sequenced by immunoSEQ multiplex PCR; TCRdb stores in-frame clones only, minus some. The table lists 30,000 or so clones, just over 85% of them singletons, with 0.7% to 0.9% in the top ten. Sequenced here: CD4+ T cells from PBMCs, sampled before stem cell transplantation. Receptors originate from a human donor with POMP-related autoinflammation and immune dysregulation (PRAID).

V and J are TRBV27 and TRBJ2-1; 9 bases match TRBD2. The V segment lost 7 bases and the J segment 7 bases; nucleotides outside the gene matches: 11. The germline V gene encodes CDR1 MNHEY and CDR2 SMNVEV (reference sequence). This CDR3 spans 15 amino acids. The CDR3 DNA reads as TGTGCCAGCAATCCCTCTGGACTAGCGAGGAATGAGCAGTTCTTC. It encodes CASNPSGLARNEQFF.

The rearrangement links TRBV9 to TRBJ1-1; no firm D call. Trimming left V 3 bases short and J 4 bases short, with 13 bases between. Per the germline V gene, CDR1 is SGDLS and CDR2 is YYNGEE. The CDR3 has 14 amino acids. Here the CDR3 reads CASSGQGRPTEAFF. CDR3 DNA sequence: TGTGCCAGCAGCGGACAAGGGCGTCCCACTGAAGCTTTCTTT.

In nucleotides, the CDR3 is TGTGCCTGGAGCCCTATATGGCTAGCGGGGGACAATGAGCAGTTCTTC. Translating it yields CAWSPIWLAGDNEQFF. This chain links TRBV30 with TRBJ2-1; TRBD2 agrees at 10 bases. Germline assignment: CDR1 GTSNPN and CDR2 SVGIG (reference sequence). The CDR3 consists of 16 residues. After removal of 3 bases from V and 5 bases from J, the junction contained 10 bases not matched to a gene.

V usage is TRBV6-1 and J usage is TRBJ1-2, with D possibly TRBD1 on 6 matching bases. CDR1 MNHNS and CDR2 SASEGT come from the germline V gene. The CDR3 extends over 13 amino acids. Trimming took 4 bases from V and 2 from J, leaving 8 bases between them. The CDR3 DNA reads TGTGCCAGCAGTGTAACAGGGAACTATGGCTACACCTTC. It encodes CASSVTGNYGYTF.

V and J are TRBV4-1 and TRBJ2-4, with TRBD2 matching over 13 bases. Germline V lookup: CDR1 MGHRA, CDR2 YSYEKL. The CDR3 has 21 residues. After removal of 3 bases from V and 0 bases from J, the junction contained 14 bases not matched to a gene. The DNA for the CDR3 is TGCGCCAGCAGCCATGCCTGGACTAGCGGGAGAGTTGGGTTAGCCAAAAACATTCAGTACTTC. The encoded protein is CASSHAWTSGRVGLAKNIQYF.

V is TRBV11-2 and J is TRBJ2-7; D unclear. The ends were cut back, 2 bases at V and 3 bases at J, with 5 bases in the middle. From germline, CDR1 is SGHAT and CDR2 FQNNGV. The CDR3 contains 12 residues. In DNA, the CDR3 is TGTGCCAGCAGCTTACAGATCTACGAGCAGTACTTC. Translating gives CASSLQIYEQYF.

This clone was found a few times. The chain couples TRBV30 to TRBJ1-1; the D is unclear. Germline CDR1 and CDR2: GTSNPN and SVGIG (reference sequence). V was clipped by 1 base and J by 11 bases, with 8 bases between them. This CDR3 spans 10 amino acids. CDR3 protein: CAWSASWAFF. The CDR3, as DNA: TGTGCCTGGAGTGCCAGTTGGGCTTTCTTT. Drawing the rest from reference TRBV30 and TRBJ1-1, the complete variable domain is SQTIHQWPATLVQPVGSPLSLECTVEGTSNPNLYWYRQAAGRGLQLLFYSVGIGQISSEVPQNLSASRPQDRQFILSSKKLLLSDSGFYLCAWSASWAFFGQGTRLTVV.

The chain combines TRBV5-1 with TRBJ2-3; 7 bases line up with TRBD2. The V gene's germline CDR1 is SGHRS and CDR2 YFSETQ. After removal of 0 bases from V and 5 bases from J, the junction contained 9 bases not matched to a gene. This CDR3 region has 16 residues. Here the CDR3 reads CASSLGLAAIRDTQYF. The CDR3 DNA reads as TGCGCCAGCAGCTTGGGGCTAGCGGCAATAAGAGATACGCAGTATTTT.

The chain has TRBV5-1 and TRBJ1-4; D is uncertain. Germline CDR1 SGHRS, CDR2 YFSETQ. The V end lost 0 bases, the J end lost 3 bases, and 12 bases lay between the germline ends. The CDR3 has 16 residues. The CDR3 here is CASSLAGLGANEKLFF. As DNA, the CDR3 is TGCGCCAGCAGCTTGGCCGGGCTGGGTGCTAATGAAAAACTGTTTTTT.

CDR3 sequence: CASSLGGTYNEQFF. In nucleotides, the CDR3 is TGTGCCAGCAGCTTAGGGGGAACCTACAATGAGCAGTTCTTC. The V gene is TRBV11-2, the J gene TRBJ2-1, with no clear D. Germline CDR1 SGHAT, CDR2 FQNNGV. V was trimmed by 1 base and J by 2 bases, leaving 6 bases between them. This CDR3 contains 14 residues.

The chain uses TRBV5-5 and TRBJ1-4, with D maybe TRBD1 (6 bases). The V gene's germline CDR1 is SGHKS and CDR2 YYEKEE (reference sequence). This CDR3 region has 14 residues. V gave up 3 bases and J gave up 4 bases, with 10 bases separating them. The CDR3 reads CASSWDTYNEKLFF. DNA for the CDR3: TGTGCCAGCAGCTGGGACACCTATAATGAAAAACTGTTTTTT.

This rearrangement joins TRBV6-5 to TRBJ1-1; TRBD1 is a possible D gene (6 bases). From germline, CDR1 is MNHEY and CDR2 SVGAGI. The ends were cut back, 6 bases at V and 5 bases at J, with 10 bases in the middle. CDR3 size: 12 residues. The CDR3 here is CASSPTGTEAFF. The DNA for the CDR3 is TGTGCCAGCAGCCCTACAGGGACTGAAGCTTTCTTT.

This chain joins TRBV20-1 and TRBJ2-1; the D gene is possibly TRBD2 (6 bases). This CDR3 comprises 11 residues. V was shortened by 3 bases and J by 8 bases, with 8 bases between the two germline ends. From germline, CDR1 is DFQATT and CDR2 SNEGSKA (reference sequence). The CDR3 DNA reads TGCAGTGCTAGGCCTAGCGATGAGCAGTTCTTC. Protein sequence: CSARPSDEQFF.

The chain uses TRBV7-9 and TRBJ2-1; 13 bases are shared with TRBD2. CDR3 size: 16 residues. CDR1 and CDR2 from the germline V gene are SEHNR and FQNEAQ (reference sequence). The V segment lost 5 bases and the J segment 7 bases; nucleotides outside the gene matches: 8. The CDR3 is CASSHRLAGGTNEQFF. The CDR3, as DNA: TGTGCCAGCAGCCACAGACTAGCGGGGGGTACGAATGAGCAGTTCTTC.